The 8 T cell receptor beta chains given below trace back to one sample, sequenced in a study of Ad26.COV2.S vaccination and SARS-CoV-2 variants. Clones were read by immunoSEQ multiplex PCR, and TCRdb kept only the in-frame ones, dropping some. The sample includes about 350,000 clones, 85% of them seen just once. The treatment is: roughly 20 received Ad26.COV2.S at low or high dose, single or two shots; a few received placebo; per-sample allocation not given. Day 63 after the first vaccine or placebo injection was the time point for sampling. The specimen comprised peripheral blood, sampled in a trial of Ad26.COV2.S vaccine versus placebo. These receptors all come from a person between 18 and 65 years old who received the Ad26.COV2.S COVID-19 vaccine or a placebo.

V and J are TRBV27 and TRBJ2-1; D is unresolved. Germline V CDR1 and CDR2: MNHEY, SMNVEV (reference sequence). The CDR3 length is 14 residues. Between the trimmed V and J ends, which lost 6 bases and 6 bases, there was a span of 15 bases. CDR3 nucleotide sequence: TGTGCCAGCAGCAAGCGACAATCGTCCAATGAGCAGTTCTTC. Translating it yields CASSKRQSSNEQFF.

The chain has TRBV5-4 and TRBJ2-2; D not certain. The CDR3 is 16 amino acids. From germline, CDR1 is SGHNT and CDR2 YYREEE (reference sequence). The V end lost 1 base, the J end lost 1 base, and 11 bases lay between the germline ends. Here the CDR3 reads CASSLIESWNTGELFF. CDR3 DNA sequence: TGTGCCAGCAGCTTGATTGAGAGCTGGAACACCGGGGAGCTGTTTTTT.

The chain uses TRBV6-5 and TRBJ1-2; D possibly corresponds to TRBD1 (5 bases). This CDR3 comprises 13 residues. The germline V gene encodes CDR1 MNHEY and CDR2 SVGAGI. Trimming took off 2 bases at V and 7 bases at J, with 11 bases between the two ends. Here the CDR3 DNA reads TGTGCCAGCAGTTACGGGACTCGGCGTGGCTACACCTTC. Amino acids: CASSYGTRRGYTF.

This chain uses TRBV6-5 with TRBJ2-7; TRBD1 aligns across 9 bases. This CDR3 comprises 16 residues. Trimming took 0 bases from V and 2 from J; bases not matched to a gene: 5. Germline CDR1 and CDR2: MNHEY and SVGAGI. DNA for the CDR3: TGTGCCAGCAGTTACTCGAGGGACAGGGTGACCTACGAGCAGTACTTC. Protein sequence: CASSYSRDRVTYEQYF.

This chain uses TRBV7-6 with TRBJ1-5, with 9 bases matching TRBD1. The germline CDR1 and CDR2 sequences are SGHVS and FNYEAQ. J was trimmed by 4 bases and V by 5 bases; bases with no gene match: 3. CDR3 length equals 14 residues. CDR3 amino acids: CASSPGQGNQPQHF. In nucleotides, the CDR3 is TGTGCCAGCAGCCCTGGACAGGGGAATCAGCCCCAGCATTTT.

The rearrangement joins TRBV27 to TRBJ2-2; no reliable D call. The CDR3 length is 15 residues. V gave up 1 base and J gave up 1 base, with 7 bases separating them. Germline CDR1 reads MNHEY; CDR2 reads SMNVEV (reference sequence). The CDR3, as DNA: TGTGCCAGCAGTTTATTCGGCTGGAACACCGGGGAGCTGTTTTTT. Its translation is CASSLFGWNTGELFF.

The chain couples TRBV5-1 to TRBJ2-7; 7 bases agree with TRBD1. The CDR3 runs 14 residues. Germline assignment: CDR1 SGHRS and CDR2 YFSETQ. The junction had 6 bases not matched to a gene; V was cut back by 4 bases and J by 2 bases. CDR3 in amino acids: CASSVDRFPYEQYF. The CDR3 DNA reads TGCGCCAGCAGCGTGGACAGGTTCCCCTACGAGCAGTACTTC.

The chain links TRBV18 to TRBJ1-2, with a weak D call TRBD1 (6 bases). The CDR3 extends over 14 amino acids. The V end lost 4 bases, the J end lost 1 base, and 10 bases lay between the germline ends. Germline V gene lookup returns CDR1 KGHSH and CDR2 LQKENI. Written as DNA, the CDR3 is TGTGCCAGCTCACAACAGGGTATTAACTATGGCTACACCTTC. Its translation is CASSQQGINYGYTF.